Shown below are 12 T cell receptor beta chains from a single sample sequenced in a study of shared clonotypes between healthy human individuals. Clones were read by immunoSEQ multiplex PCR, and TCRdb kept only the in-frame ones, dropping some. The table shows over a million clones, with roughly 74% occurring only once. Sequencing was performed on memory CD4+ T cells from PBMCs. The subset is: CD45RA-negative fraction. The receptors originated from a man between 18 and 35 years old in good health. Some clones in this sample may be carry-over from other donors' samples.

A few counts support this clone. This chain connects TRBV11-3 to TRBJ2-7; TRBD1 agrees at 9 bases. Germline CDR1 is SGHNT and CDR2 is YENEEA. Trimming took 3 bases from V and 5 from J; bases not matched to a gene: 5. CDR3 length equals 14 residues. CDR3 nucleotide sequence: TGTGCCAGCAGCTTTCGGACAGGGGTCCACGAGCAGTACTTC. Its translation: CASSFRTGVHEQYF.

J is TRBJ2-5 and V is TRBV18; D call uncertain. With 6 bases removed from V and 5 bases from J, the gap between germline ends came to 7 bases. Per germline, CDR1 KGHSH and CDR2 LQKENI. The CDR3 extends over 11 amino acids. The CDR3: CASSPAETQYF. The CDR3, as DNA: TGTGCCAGCTCCCCCGCTGAGACCCAGTACTTC.

CDR3 protein: CSVGQGLNYGYTF. The CDR3 DNA reads as TGCAGCGTTGGGCAGGGACTCAACTATGGCTACACCTTC. V and J are TRBV29-1 and TRBJ1-2, with D possibly matching TRBD1 (5 bases). V gave up 4 bases and J gave up 2 bases, with 11 bases separating them. The CDR3 is made up of 13 amino acids. Germline V gene sequence: CDR1 SQVTM, CDR2 ANQGSEA.

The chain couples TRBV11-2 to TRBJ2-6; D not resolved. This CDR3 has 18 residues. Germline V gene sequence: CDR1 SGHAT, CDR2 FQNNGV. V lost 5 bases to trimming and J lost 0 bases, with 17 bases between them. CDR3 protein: CASSGMSTFSSGANVLTF. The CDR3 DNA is TGTGCCAGCAGCGGGATGTCGACTTTCAGCTCTGGGGCCAACGTCCTGACTTTC. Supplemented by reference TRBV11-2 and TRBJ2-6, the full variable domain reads EAGVAQSPRYKIIEKRQSVAFWCNPISGHATLYWYQQILGQGPKLLIQFQNNGVVDDSQLPKDRFSAERLKGVDSTLKIQPAKLEDSAVYLCASSGMSTFSSGANVLTFGAGSRLTVL.

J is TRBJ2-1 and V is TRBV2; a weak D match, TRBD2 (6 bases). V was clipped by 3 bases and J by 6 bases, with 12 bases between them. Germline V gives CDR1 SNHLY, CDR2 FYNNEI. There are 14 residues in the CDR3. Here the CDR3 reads CASSEERAGNEQFF. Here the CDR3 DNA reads TGTGCCAGCAGTGAGGAGCGGGCAGGCAATGAGCAGTTCTTC.

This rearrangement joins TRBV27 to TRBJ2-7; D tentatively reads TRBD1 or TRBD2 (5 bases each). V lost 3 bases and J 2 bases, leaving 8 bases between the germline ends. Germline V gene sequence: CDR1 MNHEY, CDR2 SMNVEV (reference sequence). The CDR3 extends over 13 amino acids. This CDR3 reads CASSFWGTYEQYF. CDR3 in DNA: TGTGCCAGCAGTTTTTGGGGGACCTACGAGCAGTACTTC.

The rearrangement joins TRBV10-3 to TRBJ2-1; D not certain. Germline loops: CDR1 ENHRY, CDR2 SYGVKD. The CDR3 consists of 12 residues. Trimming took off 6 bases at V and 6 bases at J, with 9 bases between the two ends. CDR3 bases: TGTGCCATCAGCCGGACCGGCAATGAGCAGTTCTTC. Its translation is CAISRTGNEQFF.

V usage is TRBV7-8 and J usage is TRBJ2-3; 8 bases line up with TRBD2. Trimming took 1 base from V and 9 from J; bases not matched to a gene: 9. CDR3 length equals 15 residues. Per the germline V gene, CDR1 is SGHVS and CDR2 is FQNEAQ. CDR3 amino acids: CASSLVTGGSGTQYF. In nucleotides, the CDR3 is TGTGCCAGCAGCTTAGTAACGGGAGGGTCCGGGACGCAGTATTTT. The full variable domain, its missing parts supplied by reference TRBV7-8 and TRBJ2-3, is GAGVSQSPRYKVAKRGQDVALRCDPISGHVSLFWYQQALGQGPEFLTYFQNEAQLDKSGLPSDRFFAERPEGSVSTLKIQRTQQEDSAVYLCASSLVTGGSGTQYFGPGTRLTVL.

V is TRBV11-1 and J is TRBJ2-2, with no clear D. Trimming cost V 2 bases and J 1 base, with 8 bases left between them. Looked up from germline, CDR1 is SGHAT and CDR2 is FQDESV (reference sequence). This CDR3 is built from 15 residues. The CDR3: CASSLRQMNTGELFF. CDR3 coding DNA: TGTGCCAGCAGCTTAAGACAAATGAACACCGGGGAGCTGTTTTTT.

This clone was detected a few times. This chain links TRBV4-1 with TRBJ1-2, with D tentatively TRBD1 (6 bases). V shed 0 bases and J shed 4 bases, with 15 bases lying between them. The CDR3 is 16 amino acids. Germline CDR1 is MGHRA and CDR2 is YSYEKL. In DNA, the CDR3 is TGCGCCAGCAGCCAAGATTGGCAGGGGACACTCTATGGCTACACCTTC. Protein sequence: CASSQDWQGTLYGYTF.

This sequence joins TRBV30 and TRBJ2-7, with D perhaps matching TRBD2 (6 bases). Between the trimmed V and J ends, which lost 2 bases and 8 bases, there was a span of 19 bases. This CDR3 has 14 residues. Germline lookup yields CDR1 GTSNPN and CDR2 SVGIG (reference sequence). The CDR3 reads CAWSHLGGAGKQYF. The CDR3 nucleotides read TGTGCCTGGAGTCATTTGGGGGGAGCGGGCAAGCAGTACTTC.

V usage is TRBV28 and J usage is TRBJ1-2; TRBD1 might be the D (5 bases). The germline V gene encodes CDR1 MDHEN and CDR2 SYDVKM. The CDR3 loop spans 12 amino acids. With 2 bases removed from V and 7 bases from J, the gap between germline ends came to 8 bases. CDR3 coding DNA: TGTGCCAGCAGTTTAAGGGGTAGTGGCTACACCTTC. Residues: CASSLRGSGYTF.